This TCR beta chain is drawn from a study of T cells in localized non-small cell lung cancer (dated by TCRdb to the early 2020s). Some background on the complete study: T cell repertoires of some 240 early-stage NSCLC patients were analyzed, with tumors being compared against uninvolved tumor-adjacent lungs. All 250 or so NSCLC patients in the cohort were treatment-naive and had localized lung tumors that were resected. A mean age of approximately 66 years was recorded for the NSCLC patients, of whom roughly 130 were male and some 99 were female. The paper's findings and limits, for the study overall: Uninvolved tumor-adjacent lung showed the highest T cell clonality, higher than tumor, which suggests more focused antigenic responses in the uninvolved tumor-adjacent lung. Longer overall survival was associated with higher T cell density in blood, whereas shorter survival was associated with higher clonality in adjacent lung. Because the study design was exploratory, TCR variables were selected using unadjusted p-values without false-discovery rate correction. Multi-region tumor sequencing was not performed, so intratumor heterogeneity could not be excluded. Of the top 100 tumor clones, a median of about 53 were detected in paired uninvolved adjacent lung; 28 were also among that lung's top 100.

The germline V gene provides CDR1 SGHTA and CDR2 FQGTGA. Trimming at the junction amounts to 5 bases on V and 11 bases on J, and the germline ends lie 22 bases apart. Including cysteine and phenylalanine, the CDR3 has 15 amino acids. Here the CDR3 DNA is all that survives: 45 bases in frame from base 1. TCR beta CDR3 regions were sequenced from DNA using the immunoSEQ Assay. Under the source paper's analysis protocol: T cell density was computed as TCR beta template counts normalized to usable DNA estimated by amplifying housekeeping genes. Richness was estimated with the preseqR package, extrapolating to 400,000 templates for PBMC samples and 120,000 templates for tissue samples. Clonality was defined as one minus Pielou's evenness. Tissue-enriched TCRs were identified through differential abundance testing performed on productive amino-acid clonotypes, with a minimum total count of 5 and an alpha of 0.1. The Jaccard Index and the Morisita Overlap Index were used to measure how much the repertoires overlapped between compartments. GLIPH grouped TCR beta CDR3s together with public tetramer-defined viral CDR3s, and a viral motif had to include at least three viral sequences and also show V-gene enrichment. TCRdb re-hosts the immuneACCESS table, in-frame sequences only. Its copies lack some clones; in the studies checked, an unresolved V gene accounts for under half of them, and the cause for the rest is not known. The V and J calls and clone size were taken over from that table, and D and trimming were inferred from the DNA. This sample lists tens of thousands of clones; roughly 90% were detected once. The ten top clones hold around 1.8% of the sample.

At diagnosis, tumor, uninvolved tumor-adjacent lung and peripheral blood were collected and then preserved as a mix of FFPE and fresh-frozen material. For TCR repertoire profiling, the blood samples were analyzed as peripheral blood mononuclear cells. Note on this clone: It has no known antigen specificity. No base qualities exist here, and no much larger clone lies one base off it.

The starting material was peripheral blood, obtained before any cancer treatment. The chain uses TRBV7-3 and TRBJ2-1; D gene: possibly TRBD1, on 5 matching bases. The origin of this receptor is a woman aged 40 to 75 with stage I lung adenocarcinoma. The bases read TGTGCCAGCAGCCCCACGACAGAGCCGACAGCCCAGCAGTTCTTC. This yields the protein CASSPTTEPTAQQFF.